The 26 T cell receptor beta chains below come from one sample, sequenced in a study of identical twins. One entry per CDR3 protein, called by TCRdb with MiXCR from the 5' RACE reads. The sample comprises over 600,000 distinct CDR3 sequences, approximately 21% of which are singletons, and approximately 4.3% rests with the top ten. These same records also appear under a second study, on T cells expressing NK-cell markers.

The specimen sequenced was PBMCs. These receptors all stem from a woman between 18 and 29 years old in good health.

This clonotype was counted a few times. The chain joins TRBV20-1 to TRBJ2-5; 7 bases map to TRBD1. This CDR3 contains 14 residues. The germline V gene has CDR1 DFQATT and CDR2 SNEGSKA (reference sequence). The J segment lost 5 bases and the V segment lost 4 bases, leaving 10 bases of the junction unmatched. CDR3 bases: TGCAGTGCTACCCGGGACAGTAGAAGGGAGACCCAGTACTTC. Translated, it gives CSATRDSRRETQYF.

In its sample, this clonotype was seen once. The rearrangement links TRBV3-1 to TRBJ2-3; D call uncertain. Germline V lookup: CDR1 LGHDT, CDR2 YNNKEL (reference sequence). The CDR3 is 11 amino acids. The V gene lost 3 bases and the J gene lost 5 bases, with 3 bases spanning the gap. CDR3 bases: TGTGCCAGCAGCCACTTAGATACGCAGTATTTT. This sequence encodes CASSHLDTQYF.

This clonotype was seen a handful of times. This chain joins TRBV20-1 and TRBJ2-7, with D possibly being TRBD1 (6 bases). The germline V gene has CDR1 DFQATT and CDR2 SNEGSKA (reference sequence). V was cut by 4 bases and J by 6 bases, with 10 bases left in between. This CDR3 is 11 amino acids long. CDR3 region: CSANSGAEQYF. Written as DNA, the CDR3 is TGCAGTGCTAATTCAGGGGCCGAGCAGTACTTC.

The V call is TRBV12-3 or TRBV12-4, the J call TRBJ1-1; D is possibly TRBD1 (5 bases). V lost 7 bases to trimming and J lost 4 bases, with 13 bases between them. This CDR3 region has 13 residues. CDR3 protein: CASMIRGSTEAFF. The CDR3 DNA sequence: TGTGCCAGCATGATTCGGGGGAGCACTGAAGCTTTCTTT.

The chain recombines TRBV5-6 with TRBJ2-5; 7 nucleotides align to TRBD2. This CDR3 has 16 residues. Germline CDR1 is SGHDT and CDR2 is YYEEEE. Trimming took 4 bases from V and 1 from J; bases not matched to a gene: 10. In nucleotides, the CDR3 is TGTGCCAGCAGCCTACCGGGCTGGGAGGGCCAAGAGACCCAGTACTTC. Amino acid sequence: CASSLPGWEGQETQYF.

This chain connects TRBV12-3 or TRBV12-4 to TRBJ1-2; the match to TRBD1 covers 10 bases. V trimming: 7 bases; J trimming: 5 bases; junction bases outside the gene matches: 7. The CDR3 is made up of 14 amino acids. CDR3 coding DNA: TGTGCCAGCACCCCGACAGGGGGCGATTATGGCTACACCTTC. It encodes CASTPTGGDYGYTF.

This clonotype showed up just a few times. CDR3 in DNA: TGCAGTGCAACGGACCCGGCGGGTGGCTACACCTTC. Its protein product is CSATDPAGGYTF. The genes are TRBV20-1 and TRBJ1-2; no clear D gene. Germline V CDR1 and CDR2: DFQATT, SNEGSKA (reference sequence). Trimming pared 6 bases from V and 7 bases from J, leaving 15 bases between. The CDR3 runs 12 residues.

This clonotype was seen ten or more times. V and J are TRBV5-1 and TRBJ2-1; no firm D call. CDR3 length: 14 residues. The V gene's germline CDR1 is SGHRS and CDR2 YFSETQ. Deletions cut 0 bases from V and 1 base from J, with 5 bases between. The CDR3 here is CASSLGASYNEQFF. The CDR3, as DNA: TGCGCCAGCAGCTTGGGGGCTTCCTACAATGAGCAGTTCTTC.

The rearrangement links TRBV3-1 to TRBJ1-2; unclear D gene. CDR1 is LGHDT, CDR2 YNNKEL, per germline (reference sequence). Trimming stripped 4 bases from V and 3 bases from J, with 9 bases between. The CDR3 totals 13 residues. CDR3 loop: CASSPVTYYGYTF. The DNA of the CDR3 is TGTGCCAGCAGCCCGGTGACCTACTATGGCTACACCTTC.

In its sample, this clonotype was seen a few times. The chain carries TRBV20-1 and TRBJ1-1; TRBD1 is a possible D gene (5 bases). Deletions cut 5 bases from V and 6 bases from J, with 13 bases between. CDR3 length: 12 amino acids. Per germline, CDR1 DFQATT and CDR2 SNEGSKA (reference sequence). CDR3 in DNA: TGCAGTGCTCGCAGGGTTTTCGCTGAAGCTTTCTTT. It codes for CSARRVFAEAFF.

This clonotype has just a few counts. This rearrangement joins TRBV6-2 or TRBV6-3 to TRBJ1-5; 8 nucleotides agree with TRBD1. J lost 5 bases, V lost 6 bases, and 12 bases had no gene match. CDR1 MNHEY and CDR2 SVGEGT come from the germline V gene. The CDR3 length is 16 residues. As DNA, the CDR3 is TGTGCCAGCAGCGCCCGGACAGGGCAATTCTATCAGCCCCAGCATTTT. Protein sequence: CASSARTGQFYQPQHF.

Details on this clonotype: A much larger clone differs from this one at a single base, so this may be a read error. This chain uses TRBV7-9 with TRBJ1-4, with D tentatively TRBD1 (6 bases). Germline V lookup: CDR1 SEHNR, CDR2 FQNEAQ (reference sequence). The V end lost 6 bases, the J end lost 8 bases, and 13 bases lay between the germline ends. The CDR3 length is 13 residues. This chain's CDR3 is CASSQGTREKLFF. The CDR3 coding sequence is TGTGCCAGCAGTCAAGGGACAAGGGAAAAACTGTTTTTT.

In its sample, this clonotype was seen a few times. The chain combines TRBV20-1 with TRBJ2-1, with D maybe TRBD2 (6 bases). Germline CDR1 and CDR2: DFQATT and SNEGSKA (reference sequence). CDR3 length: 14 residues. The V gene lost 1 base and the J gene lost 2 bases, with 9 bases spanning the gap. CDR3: CSARGLGPYNEQFF. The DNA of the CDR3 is TGCAGTGCTAGAGGACTAGGTCCCTACAATGAGCAGTTCTTC.

CDR3 sequence: CASSQEVGLRGNEQFF. CDR3 DNA: TGCGCCAGCAGCCAAGAAGTCGGGCTCAGGGGCAATGAGCAGTTCTTC. The J gene is TRBJ2-1, the V gene TRBV4-1; D is perhaps TRBD1 (6 bases). The V and J ends lost 0 bases and 6 bases respectively, with 15 bases between them. Germline CDR1 reads MGHRA; CDR2 reads YSYEKL. This CDR3 has 16 amino acids.

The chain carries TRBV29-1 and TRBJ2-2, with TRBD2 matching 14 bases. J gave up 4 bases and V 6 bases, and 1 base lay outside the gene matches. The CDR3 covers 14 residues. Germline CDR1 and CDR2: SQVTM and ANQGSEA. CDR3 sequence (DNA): TGCAGCGTCGGACTAGCGGGGGGCACCGGGGAGCTGTTTTTT. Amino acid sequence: CSVGLAGGTGELFF.

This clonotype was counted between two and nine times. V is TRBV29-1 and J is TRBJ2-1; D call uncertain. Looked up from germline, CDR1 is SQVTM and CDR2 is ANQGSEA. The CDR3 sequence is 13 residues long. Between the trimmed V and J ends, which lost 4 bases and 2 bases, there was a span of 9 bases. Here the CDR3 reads CSVGVRTYNEQFF. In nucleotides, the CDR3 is TGCAGCGTTGGGGTTCGGACCTACAATGAGCAGTTCTTC.

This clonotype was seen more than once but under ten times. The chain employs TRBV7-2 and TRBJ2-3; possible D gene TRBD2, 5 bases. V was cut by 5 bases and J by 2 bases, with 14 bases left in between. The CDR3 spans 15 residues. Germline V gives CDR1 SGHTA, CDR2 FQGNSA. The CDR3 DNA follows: TGTGCCAGCAGCCGAGCACTAGATTTCACAGATACGCAGTATTTT. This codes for CASSRALDFTDTQYF.

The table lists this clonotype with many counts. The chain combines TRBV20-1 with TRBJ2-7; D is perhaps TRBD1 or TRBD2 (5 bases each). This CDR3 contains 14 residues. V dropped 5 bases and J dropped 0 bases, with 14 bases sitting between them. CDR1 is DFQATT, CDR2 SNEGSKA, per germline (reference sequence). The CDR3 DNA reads TGCAGTGCTCGTAGGGACGGTAACTCCTACGAGCAGTACTTC. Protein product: CSARRDGNSYEQYF.

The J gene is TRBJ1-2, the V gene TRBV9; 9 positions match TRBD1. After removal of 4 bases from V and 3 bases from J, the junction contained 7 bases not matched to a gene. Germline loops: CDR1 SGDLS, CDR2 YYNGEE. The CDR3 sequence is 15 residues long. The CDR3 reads CASSPTGTGYYGYTF. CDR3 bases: TGTGCCAGCAGCCCAACCGGGACAGGGTACTATGGCTACACCTTC.

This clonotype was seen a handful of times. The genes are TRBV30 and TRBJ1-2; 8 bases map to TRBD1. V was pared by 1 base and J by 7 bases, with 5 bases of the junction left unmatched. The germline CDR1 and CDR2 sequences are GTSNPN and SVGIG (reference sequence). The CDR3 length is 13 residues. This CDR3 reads CAWSEDRAGGYTF. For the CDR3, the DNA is TGTGCCTGGAGTGAGGACAGGGCAGGTGGCTACACCTTC.

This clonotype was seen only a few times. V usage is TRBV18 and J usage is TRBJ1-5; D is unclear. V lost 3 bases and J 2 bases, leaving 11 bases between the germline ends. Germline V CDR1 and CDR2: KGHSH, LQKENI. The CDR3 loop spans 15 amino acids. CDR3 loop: CASSPGPFGNQPQHF. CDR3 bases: TGTGCCAGCTCACCTGGGCCTTTTGGCAATCAGCCCCAGCATTTT.

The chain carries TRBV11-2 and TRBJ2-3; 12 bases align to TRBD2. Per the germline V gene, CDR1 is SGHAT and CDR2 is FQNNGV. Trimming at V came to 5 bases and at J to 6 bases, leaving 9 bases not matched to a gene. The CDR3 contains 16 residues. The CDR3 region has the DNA TGTGCCAGCAGCCTTATGACTAGCGGGAGAATTGATACGCAGTATTTT. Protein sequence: CASSLMTSGRIDTQYF. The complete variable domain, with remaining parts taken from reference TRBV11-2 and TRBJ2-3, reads EAGVAQSPRYKIIEKRQSVAFWCNPISGHATLYWYQQILGQGPKLLIQFQNNGVVDDSQLPKDRFSAERLKGVDSTLKIQPAKLEDSAVYLCASSLMTSGRIDTQYFGPGTRLTVL.

The CDR3 bases are TGCGCCAGCAGCCAAGAAAGGGGGCTTAAGGGTTTCTTT. This sequence encodes CASSQERGLKGFF. The chain combines TRBV4-1 with TRBJ1-1; 7 positions match TRBD1. Germline loops: CDR1 MGHRA, CDR2 YSYEKL. This CDR3 has 13 residues. The ends lost 0 bases at V and 13 bases at J; junction bases unmatched: 8.

For the CDR3, the DNA is TGCGCCAGCAGGGTTGGAAAATCTGGGGCCAACGTCCTGACTTTC. This gives the protein CASRVGKSGANVLTF. The chain has TRBV5-1 and TRBJ2-6; D not resolved. Trimming shortened V by 5 bases and J by 1 base, and 10 bases separated the two germline ends. Per germline, CDR1 SGHRS and CDR2 YFSETQ. The CDR3 contains 15 residues. Based on the CDR3 plus reference TRBV5-1 and TRBJ2-6, the full variable domain is KAGVTQTPRYLIKTRGQQVTLSCSPISGHRSVSWYQQTPGQGLQFLFEYFSETQRNKGNFPGRFSGRQFSNSRSEMNVSTLELGDSALYLCASRVGKSGANVLTFGAGSRLTVL.

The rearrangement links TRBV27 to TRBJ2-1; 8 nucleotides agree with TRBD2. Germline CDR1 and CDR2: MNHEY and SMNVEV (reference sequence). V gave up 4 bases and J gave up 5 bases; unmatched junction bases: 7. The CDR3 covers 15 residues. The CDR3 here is CASSSRTSSNNEQFF. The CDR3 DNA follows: TGTGCCAGCAGTTCCCGGACTAGCAGCAACAATGAGCAGTTCTTC.

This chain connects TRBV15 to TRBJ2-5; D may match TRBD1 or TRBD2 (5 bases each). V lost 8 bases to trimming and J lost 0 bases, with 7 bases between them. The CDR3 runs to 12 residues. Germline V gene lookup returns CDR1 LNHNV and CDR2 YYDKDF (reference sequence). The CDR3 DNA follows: TGTGCCACCGGGACGTACCAAGAGACCCAGTACTTC. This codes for CATGTYQETQYF.